What follows describes a single TCR beta chain. Its cognate antigen has yet to be identified. A junction boundary mismatches the germline segment, possibly from a read error. This entry comes from a study of cytomegalovirus exposure and HLA in healthy donors (dated by TCRdb to 2017 to 2019). For the study in its entirety: In an earlier analysis of about 560 of the donors, 276 Gb of sequence data and 90 million to 130 million unique TCR beta sequences from about 179 million T cells were reported. An early release that covered some 640 HLA-typed donors contained approximately 300 gigabases of sequencing data and tens of millions of unique TCR sequences. Of the roughly 390 genotyped donors, about 80% fell in the genetic ancestry cluster associated with self-reported Caucasian donors. The study was designed to test whether signatures of past pathogen exposure could be identified by cataloging public T cell receptors. The T cell repertoires of several hundred subjects were profiled by immunosequencing and related to cytomegalovirus serostatus. Along with the approximately 700-subject first cohort, a separate validation cohort of 120 different subjects was used. To predict cytomegalovirus infection status, the study brought together high-throughput TCR immunosequencing, statistical association of individual TCRs with disease status, and machine learning. To study patterns of TCR occurrence, a later analysis re-analyzed previously published TCR beta repertoires from just over 650 donors and added high-resolution HLA genotyping. The later analysis used no new phenotypic data to find candidate immune exposures, relying instead on TCR beta sequences and their occurrence across donors. An earlier analysis of fewer than 700 of the donors applied high-throughput TCR beta sequencing to assess whether each TCR beta V gene segment acted as functional or pseudogenic. Alongside the repertoire data, information on donor age, sex, ethnicity and CMV serostatus was compiled. A later genetic analysis took genome-wide SNP genotypes for about 65% of the 666 donors and used that subset as a discovery cohort. Every repertoire in the discovery cohort had been generated on one and the same sequencing platform. Both class I and class II loci were covered by HLA typing, at four-digit resolution. The number of donors typed differed by locus, with about 620-630 for A, B, C, DRB1 and DQB1, around 500 for DQA1, about 610 for DPA1, and about 450 for DPB1. A handful of DR-DQ haplotypes were treated as single units for association and clustering because of strong linkage in the cohort. Among over 350 genotyped donors of the cohort, an average of roughly 240,000 unique TCR beta nucleotide sequences were sequenced per donor, about a sixth of them non-productive. The paper as a whole reports these results and caveats: A cluster of highly shared sequence variants was judged likely to represent a technical artifact of the sequencing pipeline. Compared with the roughly 720-donor mean, donors in an Asian-associated ancestry cluster had fewer N-insertions in productive TCRs, according to a later genetic analysis. A total of 164 TCR beta chains were listed by the study as associated with cytomegalovirus. In a later analysis, HLA-associated TCR beta chains showed more clonal expansion and lower generation probabilities than non-associated chains that were equally common. The 87-base-pair reads could not distinguish some IMGT-functional V segments, including TRBV6-2 and TRBV6-3, so those segments were excluded. An association between a missense DCLRE1C variant and V-gene and J-gene trimming of TCR beta chains was found in a later genetic analysis and replicated in an independent cohort. According to a later analysis, parvovirus B19, influenza, CMV and Epstein-Barr virus appeared linked to several top co-occurrence clusters. According to the authors, the approach could potentially be generalized to other disease states and immunological phenotypes. Most TCR sequences were observed very rarely across donors, whereas some public TCRs were present in many individuals. Linkage disequilibrium might explain the correlated functional status among segregating V segments, but an unknown experimental factor could not be ruled out. For the cohort, immune exposure information was limited to CMV serostatus. In vitro tests confirmed that a few of the cytomegalovirus-associated TCR beta chains recognize cytomegalovirus antigens. In a later analysis, TCR association rates were found to vary across HLA loci, with the most associated TCRs seen for DRB1 alleles and the fewest for HLA-C alleles. In both the original and validation cohorts, the classifier was reported to diagnose cytomegalovirus status with high specificity and sensitivity. Assigning TCR associations to individual alleles was difficult when HLA alleles, especially DR and DQ, strongly co-occurred. In an earlier analysis of 500 to 650 of the donors, most TCR beta V segments appeared in productive rearrangements about 90% or about 30% of the time, broadly matching IMGT annotations. The presence/absence analyses assumed that sequencing depth was roughly uniform across donors, and that assumption may not be true. The cohort was sequenced for TCR beta chains only, and without alpha or paired-chain data the features that could be detected were limited. A further reported finding was that TCR beta sequences accurately predicted the HLA-A and HLA-B alleles for most subjects in the first cohort. Because counts were too low, around 18 rarely observed V segments, including chromosome 9 orphons, were left out of the earlier analysis of approximately 500 of the donors. At a false discovery rate of 0.05, a later analysis linked around 15,000 TCR beta sequences to specific HLA alleles. Because HLA typing was missing for some donors at each locus, association tests included only the typed subset. In a later analysis, most CMV-associated TCR beta chains were found to appear HLA-restricted, with HLA associations seemingly driven largely by CMV exposure.

There are 17 amino acids in the CDR3, from cysteine to phenylalanine inclusive. The kept DNA is CDR3 alone, 51 bases in frame from the first base. Sequences SEHNR (CDR1) and FQNEAQ (CDR2) are obtained from the germline V gene (reference sequence). The cohort consisted of fewer than 700 healthy bone marrow donors. At the time of sampling, all cohort members were nominally healthy, though unrecorded immune exposures were likely present. The donor tested CMV seronegative, placing the donor among the roughly 340 seronegative members of the cohort. A peripheral blood sample was provided by each donor, and peripheral blood mononuclear cells were used for TCR beta sequencing. The Qiagen DNeasy Blood Extraction Kit was used to extract genomic DNA from the blood cell samples. Receptor libraries were prepared by the immunoSEQ multiplex PCR assay. For the multiplex PCR, a mixture combining 60 forward primers for TCR Vbeta segments and 13 reverse primers for TCR Jbeta segments was used. The CDR3 region of rearranged TCR beta genes was amplified from genomic DNA by a multiplex PCR assay. On the Illumina HiSeq System, the amplified TCR beta libraries were sequenced as 87-base-pair reads. From the authors' description of their analysis: A later analysis tallied 70 million to 100 million unique TCR beta chains across the 660 or so repertoires, and roughly 11 million of those chains were shared by two or more donors. A nearest-neighbor algorithm error-corrected the raw reads and collapsed the reads into unique sequences, merging closely related sequences to remove PCR and sequencing errors. Alignment of CDR3 sequences to IMGT reference sequences was used to assign V, D and J gene segments. For a sequence to be retained, a match of at least six nucleotides was required to both a V gene segment and a J gene segment. Rearrangements were called productive when the CDR3 lacked stop codons and stayed in frame with V and J; all others were non-productive. Following IMGT convention, CDR3 was defined as the stretch from the second conserved V-encoded cysteine to the conserved J-encoded phenylalanine. In an earlier analysis of approximately 590 of the donors, sequences lacking an unambiguous match to a single V gene segment were excluded. An earlier analysis of a few hundred of the donors called V segments functional above 56.7% productive rearrangements and segregating when the between-donor standard deviation exceeded 5%. A statistical classification framework was developed to diagnose cytomegalovirus status using the catalog of TCR beta chain sequences. A later analysis assigned V and J genes by comparing TCR nucleotide sequences with IMGT/GENE-DB human TR gene sequences. A later analysis assigned CDR3 sequences and most-parsimonious VDJ recombination scenarios with the TCRdist pipeline. In a later analysis, every TCR beta chain was defined by the combination of its CDR3 amino acid sequence and its V-gene family, and reads without a unique V-gene family were dropped. A later analysis removed several hundred highly shared, low-generation-probability nucleotide sequences to deal with suspected cross-contamination and a sequencing artifact. For each public chain, a later analysis derived a clonal expansion index from normalized ranks of inferred template counts within each repertoire. In a later analysis, generation probabilities were computed using a VDJ recombination model fitted to out-of-frame rearrangements, and the results were checked against IGoR. Hypergeometric tests were used in a later analysis to score TCR-TCR, TCR-HLA and TCR-CMV co-occurrence, with a repertoire-size bias correction applied to the TCR pairs. False discovery rates were estimated in a later analysis by permuting HLA or CMV assignments 20 times. In a later analysis, co-occurring TCRs were grouped using DBSCAN, with TCRdist sequence similarity added in when clustering inside HLA-allele-positive subsets. Co-occurrence clustering excluded repertoires with fewer than 30,000 or more than 120,000 public chains, plus five with anomalous nucleotide sharing. TCRdb took this table from immuneACCESS and kept in-frame rearrangements with V and J called. Such tables lack part of the clones; where checked against another copy, unresolved V genes explain under half of the gap, and the rest is unexplained. The V and J calls and clone size are taken from that table; D and trimming were inferred from the DNA. This sample holds 50,000 or so clones; less than 85% were observed only once. The ten largest clones capture 2.5% to 3.5% of the sample.

The receptor was isolated from a woman aged 18 to 35 in good health and CMV-seronegative. The sequence is built from TRBV7-9 and TRBJ2-1; TRBD2 matches 8 bases in the middle. The sample taken for sequencing was PBMCs. The sequenced DNA is TGTTCCAGCAGCCCTATCTTTTCTGAGCGGGAGCCCAATGAGCAGTTCTTC. Translated, it reads CSSSPIFSEREPNEQFF.